This T cell receptor (beta chain) was retrieved from a study of blood T cell repertoires in COVID-19. The wider study: PBMCs, B-cell-depleted T cells, or T cells provided the cDNA or gDNA that made up the material.

The authors' processing: Reference gene primer amplification yielded estimated nucleated cell counts. Sequenced by immunoSEQ multiplex PCR; TCRdb stores in-frame clones only, minus some. That table furnishes V, J and clone size, whereas the DNA furnished D and trimming. The sample records about 320,000 clones, approximately 85% being singletons. The germline V gene encodes CDR1 SEHNR and CDR2 FQNEAQ (reference sequence). This CDR3 contains 17 residues. J was trimmed by 1 base and V by 5 bases; bases with no gene match: 10. The rearrangement uses TRBV7-9 and TRBJ2-2; 7 bases are shared with TRBD1. The sequenced material came from peripheral blood. The TCR sequence derives from a human donor in a cohort sampled during active COVID-19. This CDR3 reads CASSERWGQMNTGELFF. CDR3 in DNA: TGTGCCAGCAGCGAACGTTGGGGACAGATGAACACCGGGGAGCTGTTTTTT.